The present T cell receptor (beta chain) was sequenced within a study of shared clonotypes between healthy human individuals. Authors' processing steps: For the immunoSEQ data, sequences were junction-only without quality scores, so filtering differed. Profiled with immunoSEQ multiplex PCR; TCRdb holds only in-frame clones, not every one. Clone size and V and J calls were adopted from that table, with D and trimming inferred from the DNA. In the table there are around 2,000,000 clones, about 94% of which are singletons. Between the trimmed V and J ends, which lost 5 bases and 1 base, there was a span of 14 bases. CDR3 length equals 15 residues. Germline-derived CDR1 and CDR2 are PRHDT and FYEKMQ (reference sequence). CD8 cells classed as naive were CD45RO-negative and positively selected for CCR7, excluding terminally differentiated effector memory CD45RA+ cells.

The chain uses TRBV13 and TRBJ2-5, with a possible D match to TRBD2 (5 bases). This receptor was obtained from a man in his late teens or twenties in good health. What was sequenced was naive CD8+ T cells sorted from blood. CDR3: CASSPRGSGQETQYF. The CDR3 DNA reads as TGTGCCAGCAGCCCACGAGGGAGCGGCCAAGAGACCCAGTACTTC.